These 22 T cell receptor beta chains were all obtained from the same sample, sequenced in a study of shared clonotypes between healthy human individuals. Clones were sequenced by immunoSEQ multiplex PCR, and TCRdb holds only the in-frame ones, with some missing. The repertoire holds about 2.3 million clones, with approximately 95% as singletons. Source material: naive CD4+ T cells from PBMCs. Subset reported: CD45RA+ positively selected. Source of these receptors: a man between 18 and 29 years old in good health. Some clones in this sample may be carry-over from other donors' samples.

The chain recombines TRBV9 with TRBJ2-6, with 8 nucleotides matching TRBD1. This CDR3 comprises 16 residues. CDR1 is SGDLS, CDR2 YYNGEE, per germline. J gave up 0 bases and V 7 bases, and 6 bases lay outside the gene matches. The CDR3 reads CASGKDRDSGANVLTF. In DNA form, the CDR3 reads TGTGCCAGCGGTAAGGACAGGGACTCTGGGGCCAACGTCCTGACTTTC. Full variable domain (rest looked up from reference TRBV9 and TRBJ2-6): DSGVTQTPKHLITATGQRVTLRCSPRSGDLSVYWYQQSLDQGLQFLIQYYNGEERAKGNILERFSAQQFPDLHSELNLSSLELGDSALYFCASGKDRDSGANVLTFGAGSRLTVL.

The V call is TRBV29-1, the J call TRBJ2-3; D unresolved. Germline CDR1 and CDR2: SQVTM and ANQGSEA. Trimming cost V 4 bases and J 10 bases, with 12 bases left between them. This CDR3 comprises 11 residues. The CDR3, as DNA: TGCAGCGTTGCAATTCAGGCTTCGCAGTATTTT. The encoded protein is CSVAIQASQYF.

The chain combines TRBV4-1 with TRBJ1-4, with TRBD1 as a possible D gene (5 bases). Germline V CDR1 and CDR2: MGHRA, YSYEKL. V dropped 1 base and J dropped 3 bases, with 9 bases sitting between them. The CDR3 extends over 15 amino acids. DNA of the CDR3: TGCGCCAGCAGCCAAGCAAGGGGTCCTAATGAAAAACTGTTTTTT. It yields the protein CASSQARGPNEKLFF.

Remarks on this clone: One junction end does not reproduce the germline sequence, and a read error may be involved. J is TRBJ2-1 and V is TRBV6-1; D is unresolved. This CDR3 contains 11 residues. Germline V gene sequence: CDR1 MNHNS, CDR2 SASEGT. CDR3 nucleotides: TGTGCCGGCAGCTCCTACAATGAGCAGTTCTTC. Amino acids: CAGSSYNEQFF.

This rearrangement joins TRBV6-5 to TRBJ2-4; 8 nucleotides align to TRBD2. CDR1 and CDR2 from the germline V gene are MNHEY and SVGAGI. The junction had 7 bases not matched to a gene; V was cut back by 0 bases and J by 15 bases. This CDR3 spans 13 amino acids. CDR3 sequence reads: CASSYSRGGLRYF. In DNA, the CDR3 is TGTGCCAGCAGTTACTCCCGGGGGGGCCTGAGGTACTTC.

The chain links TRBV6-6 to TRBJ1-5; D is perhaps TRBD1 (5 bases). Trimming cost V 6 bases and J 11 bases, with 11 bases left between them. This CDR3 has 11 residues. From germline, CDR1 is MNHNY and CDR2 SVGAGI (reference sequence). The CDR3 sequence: CASSQGASQHF. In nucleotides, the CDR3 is TGTGCCAGCAGCCAGGGAGCTTCCCAGCATTTT.

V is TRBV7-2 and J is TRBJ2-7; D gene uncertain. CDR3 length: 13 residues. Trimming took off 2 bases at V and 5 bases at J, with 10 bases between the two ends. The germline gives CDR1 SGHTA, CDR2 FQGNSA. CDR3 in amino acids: CASSLRPRDEQYF. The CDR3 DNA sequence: TGTGCCAGCAGCTTAAGGCCACGCGACGAGCAGTACTTC.

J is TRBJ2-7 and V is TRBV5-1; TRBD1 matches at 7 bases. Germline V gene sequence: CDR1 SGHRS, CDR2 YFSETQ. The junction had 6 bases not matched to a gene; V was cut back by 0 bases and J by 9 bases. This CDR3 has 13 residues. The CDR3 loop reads CASSLAGTAGQYF. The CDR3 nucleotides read TGCGCCAGCAGCTTGGCCGGGACAGCCGGGCAGTACTTC. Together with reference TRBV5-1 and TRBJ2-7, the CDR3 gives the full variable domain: KAGVTQTPRYLIKTRGQQVTLSCSPISGHRSVSWYQQTPGQGLQFLFEYFSETQRNKGNFPGRFSGRQFSNSRSEMNVSTLELGDSALYLCASSLAGTAGQYFGPGTRLTVT.

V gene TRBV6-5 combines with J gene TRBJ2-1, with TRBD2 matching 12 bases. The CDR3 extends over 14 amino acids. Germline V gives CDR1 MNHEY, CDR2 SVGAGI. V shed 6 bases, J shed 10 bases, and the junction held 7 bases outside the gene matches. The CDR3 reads CASRAGLAGREQFF. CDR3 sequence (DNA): TGTGCCAGCAGGGCGGGACTAGCGGGTCGGGAGCAGTTCTTC.

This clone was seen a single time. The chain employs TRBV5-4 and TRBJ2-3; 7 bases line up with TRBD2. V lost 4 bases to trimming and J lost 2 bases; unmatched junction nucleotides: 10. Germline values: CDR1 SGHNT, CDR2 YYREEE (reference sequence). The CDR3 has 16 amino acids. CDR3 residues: CASSASSGVTTDTQYF. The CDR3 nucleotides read TGTGCCAGCAGCGCCTCTAGCGGAGTTACCACAGATACGCAGTATTTT.

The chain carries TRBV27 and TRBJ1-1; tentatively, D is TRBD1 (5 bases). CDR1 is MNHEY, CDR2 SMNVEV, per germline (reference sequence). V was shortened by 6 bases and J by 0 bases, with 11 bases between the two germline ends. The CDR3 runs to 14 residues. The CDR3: CASRERGVNTEAFF. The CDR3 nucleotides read TGTGCCAGCAGGGAGCGAGGGGTGAACACTGAAGCTTTCTTT.

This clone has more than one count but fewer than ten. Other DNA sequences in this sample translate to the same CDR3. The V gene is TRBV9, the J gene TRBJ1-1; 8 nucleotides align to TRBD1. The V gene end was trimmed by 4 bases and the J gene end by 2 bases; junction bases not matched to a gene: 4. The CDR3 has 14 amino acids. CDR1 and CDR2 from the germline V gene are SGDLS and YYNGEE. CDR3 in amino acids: CASSPGQGNTEAFF. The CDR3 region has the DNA TGTGCCAGCAGCCCCGGACAGGGAAACACTGAAGCTTTCTTT.

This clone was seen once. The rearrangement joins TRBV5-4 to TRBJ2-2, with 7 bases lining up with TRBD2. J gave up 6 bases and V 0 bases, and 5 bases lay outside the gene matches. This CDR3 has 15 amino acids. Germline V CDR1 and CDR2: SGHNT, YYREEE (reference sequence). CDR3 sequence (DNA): TGTGCCAGCAGCTTGGGTGGGAGGGCCCCCGGGGAGCTGTTTTTT. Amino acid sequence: CASSLGGRAPGELFF.

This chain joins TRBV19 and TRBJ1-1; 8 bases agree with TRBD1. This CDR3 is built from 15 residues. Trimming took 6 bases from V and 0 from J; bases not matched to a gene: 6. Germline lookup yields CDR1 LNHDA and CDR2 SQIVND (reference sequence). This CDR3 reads CASRTLTGVNTEAFF. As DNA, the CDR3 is TGTGCCAGTAGAACCCTGACAGGGGTGAACACTGAAGCTTTCTTT.

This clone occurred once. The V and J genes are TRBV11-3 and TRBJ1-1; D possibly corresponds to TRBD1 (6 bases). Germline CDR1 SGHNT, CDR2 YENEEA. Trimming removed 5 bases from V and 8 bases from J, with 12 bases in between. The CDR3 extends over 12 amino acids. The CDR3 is CASSRDTLEAFF. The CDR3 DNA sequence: TGTGCCAGCAGCCGGGACACCCTCGAAGCTTTCTTT. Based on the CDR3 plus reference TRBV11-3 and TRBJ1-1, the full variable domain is EAGVVQSPRYKIIEKKQPVAFWCNPISGHNTLYWYLQNLGQGPELLIRYENEEAVDDSQLPKDRFSAERLKGVDSTLKIQPAELGDSAVYLCASSRDTLEAFFGQGTRLTVV.

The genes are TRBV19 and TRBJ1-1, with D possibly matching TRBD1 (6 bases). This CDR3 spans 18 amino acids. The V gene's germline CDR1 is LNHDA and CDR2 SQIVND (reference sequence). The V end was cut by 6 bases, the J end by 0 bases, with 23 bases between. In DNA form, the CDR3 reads TGTGCCAGTAGCTTTACTTATCCTAGCAGGGGCATGAACACTGAAGCTTTCTTT. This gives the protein CASSFTYPSRGMNTEAFF.

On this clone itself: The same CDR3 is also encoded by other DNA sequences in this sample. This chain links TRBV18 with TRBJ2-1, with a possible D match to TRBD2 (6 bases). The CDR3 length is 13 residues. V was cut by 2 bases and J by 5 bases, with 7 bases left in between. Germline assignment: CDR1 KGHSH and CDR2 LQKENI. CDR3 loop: CASSPSGDNEQFF. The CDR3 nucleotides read TGTGCCAGCTCACCATCGGGGGACAATGAGCAGTTCTTC.

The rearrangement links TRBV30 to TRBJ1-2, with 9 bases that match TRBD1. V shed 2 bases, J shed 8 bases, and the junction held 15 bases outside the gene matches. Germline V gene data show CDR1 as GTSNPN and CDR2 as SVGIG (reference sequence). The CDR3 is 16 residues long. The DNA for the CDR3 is TGTGCCTGGAGTCGTCGGACAGGGGAATTTATTGGCGGCTACACCTTC. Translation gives CAWSRRTGEFIGGYTF.

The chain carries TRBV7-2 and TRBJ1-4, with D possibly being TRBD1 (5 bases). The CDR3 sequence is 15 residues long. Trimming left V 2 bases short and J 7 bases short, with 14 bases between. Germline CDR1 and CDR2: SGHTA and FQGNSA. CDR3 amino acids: CASSLLWGPGEKLFF. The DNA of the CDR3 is TGTGCCAGCAGCTTACTTTGGGGCCCGGGTGAAAAACTGTTTTTT.

The CDR3 DNA is TGTGCCAGCAGTCCCCGACTGGTCTACGAGCAGTACTTC. Translation: CASSPRLVYEQYF. The chain has TRBV28 and TRBJ2-7; D gene ambiguous. V lost 5 bases, J lost 3 bases, and 11 bases lay in between. CDR1 is MDHEN and CDR2 is SYDVKM in the germline V gene. This CDR3 contains 13 residues.

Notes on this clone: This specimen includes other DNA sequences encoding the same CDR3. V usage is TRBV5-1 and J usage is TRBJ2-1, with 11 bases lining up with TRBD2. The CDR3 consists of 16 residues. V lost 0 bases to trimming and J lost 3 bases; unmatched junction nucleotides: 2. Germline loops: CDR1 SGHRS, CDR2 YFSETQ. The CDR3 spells CASSLGLAGNYNEQFF. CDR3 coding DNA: TGCGCCAGCAGCTTGGGACTAGCGGGGAACTACAATGAGCAGTTCTTC.

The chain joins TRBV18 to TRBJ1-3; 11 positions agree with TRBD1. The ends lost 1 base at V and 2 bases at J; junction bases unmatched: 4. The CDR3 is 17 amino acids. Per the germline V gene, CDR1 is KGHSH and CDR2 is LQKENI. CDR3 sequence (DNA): TGTGCCAGCTCACCACAGGGGACAGGGGGTACTGGAAACACCATATATTTT. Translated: CASSPQGTGGTGNTIYF.